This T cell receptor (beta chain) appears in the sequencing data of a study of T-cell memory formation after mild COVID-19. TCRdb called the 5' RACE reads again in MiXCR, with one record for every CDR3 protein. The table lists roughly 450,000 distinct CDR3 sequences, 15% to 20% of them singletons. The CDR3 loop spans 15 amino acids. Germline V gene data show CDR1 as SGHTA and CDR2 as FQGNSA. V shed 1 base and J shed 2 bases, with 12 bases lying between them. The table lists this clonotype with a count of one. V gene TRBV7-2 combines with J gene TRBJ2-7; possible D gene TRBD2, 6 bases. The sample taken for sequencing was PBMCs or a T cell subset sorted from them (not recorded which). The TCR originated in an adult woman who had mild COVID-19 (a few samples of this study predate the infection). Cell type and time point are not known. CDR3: CASSLVGSTPYEQYF. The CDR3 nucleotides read TGTGCCAGCAGCTTAGTCGGGAGTACCCCCTACGAGCAGTACTTC.